This T cell receptor beta chain was sequenced during a study of T cell responses to AZD1222 COVID-19 vaccine. Study-wide findings and caveats: Increases in Spike-specific TCR breadth and depth were seen after two AZD1222 doses. CD4 TCRs covered the whole spike, strongest at regions 160-218 and 743-854. Clonal diversity may have been underestimated in mostly white British donors.

About this clone: Its matching antigen is unknown.

This CDR3 region has 16 residues. Generated by immunoSEQ multiplex PCR, the TCRdb table keeps only in-frame clones and is missing some. The table has 100,000 to 150,000 clones, roughly 88% seen once; the top ten hold under 7%. This chain links TRBV21-1 with TRBJ2-2; the D call in the table, TRBD2, was not verified against the DNA. TRBV21-1 counts as a pseudogene. The clonotype originates from an adult in good health. The sequenced sample was peripheral blood, obtained on day 0 of AZD1222 vaccination. The CDR3 bases are TGTGCCAGCACTAGCGAGAGGGAGCGGACCTCCGGGGAGCTGTTTTTT. It specifies CASTSERERTSGELFF.